This TCR beta chain stems from a study of response to subunit inactivated influenza vaccine. Each CDR3 protein gets one entry after TCRdb re-called the RT-PCR reads with MiXCR. In the table there are over 750,000 distinct CDR3 sequences, 21% of which are singletons. This clonotype came up a few times. Germline V CDR1 and CDR2: DFQATT, SNEGSKA (reference sequence). The CDR3 has 16 residues. V shed 1 base and J shed 4 bases, with 19 bases lying between them. The chain is built from TRBV20-1 and TRBJ1-2; D is ambiguous. The sequence came from a man in his fifties who received an inactivated influenza vaccine. This specimen was PBMCs from blood, taken around 5 days after vaccination. CDR3 sequence (DNA): TGCAGTGCTAGAGCGTTCCCGGGATCTGAGGGCTATGGCTACACCTTC. Translated: CSARAFPGSEGYGYTF.